Here is one TCR beta chain with its context. The data derive from a study of T-cell reconstitution after alpha-beta-depleted transplantation in children. The CDR3 length is 15 residues. V lost 2 bases, J lost 4 bases, and 11 bases lay in between. Per germline, CDR1 SGHAT and CDR2 FQNNGV. Using unique molecular identifiers, the investigators prepared the TCRbeta library. From the PCR reads, TCRdb called clonotypes with MiXCR, one entry per CDR3 protein. The profile shows a few hundred thousand distinct CDR3 sequences, about an eighth of them singletons. The sequences come from PBMCs from the stem cell graft donor, collected from the stem cell graft. The chain is built from TRBV11-2 and TRBJ2-2; D gene uncertain. The receptor was isolated from a human donor who donated a stem cell graft to a child with combined immunodeficiency. The CDR3 reads CASSLLYDSTGELFF. The CDR3 nucleotides are TGTGCCAGCAGCTTACTGTATGATAGCACCGGGGAGCTGTTTTTT.